The 13 T cell receptor beta chains reported below all come from one sample, sequenced in a study of circulating and synovial CD4+ cells in juvenile arthritis. Generated by immunoSEQ multiplex PCR, the TCRdb table keeps only in-frame clones and is missing some. Found here are about 39,000 clones, roughly 94% of them singletons; the top ten hold approximately 0.7%. Sample: CD4+ T cells from blood. The receptors were gathered from a human donor with juvenile idiopathic arthritis.

DNA of the CDR3: TGTGCCAGCAGCTTACGGGGCGGACAGGGGGGATACTATGGCTACACCTTC. It encodes CASSLRGGQGGYYGYTF. This chain joins TRBV7-9 and TRBJ1-2, with 10 positions matching TRBD1. Germline-derived CDR1 and CDR2 are SEHNR and FQNEAQ (reference sequence). This CDR3 region has 17 residues. J gave up 3 bases and V 2 bases, and 9 bases lay outside the gene matches.

The rearrangement joins TRBV30 to TRBJ2-7, with TRBD2 matching 14 bases. The germline V gene encodes CDR1 GTSNPN and CDR2 SVGIG (reference sequence). The length of the CDR3 is 15 residues. The V and J ends lost 2 bases and 4 bases, in that order; junction bases with no gene match: 4. CDR3 DNA sequence: TGTGCCTGGAGTCGGGGACTAGCGGGGGTATACGAGCAGTACTTC. The encoded protein is CAWSRGLAGVYEQYF.

Written as DNA, the CDR3 is TGCGCCAGCAGCCAAGGGTTGGGAGGTGATCCCTACGAGCAGTACTTC. Its protein product is CASSQGLGGDPYEQYF. This chain connects TRBV4-3 to TRBJ2-5, with D perhaps TRBD2 (6 bases). The J call is doubtful: the DNA matches TRBJ2-7 better. There are 16 residues in the CDR3. The germline CDR1 and CDR2 sequences are LGHNA and YSLEER.

The CDR3 sequence: CASSSRDRGPYEQYF. CDR3 DNA sequence: TGTGCCAGCAGCTCCCGGGACAGGGGCCCCTACGAGCAGTACTTC. The rearrangement joins TRBV5-6 to TRBJ2-7; 10 bases fit TRBD1. The junction had 5 bases not matched to a gene; V was cut back by 3 bases and J by 2 bases. Germline values: CDR1 SGHDT, CDR2 YYEEEE. The CDR3 is 15 amino acids.

The V gene is TRBV15, the J gene TRBJ2-3; tentatively, D is TRBD2 (7 bases). V shed 0 bases and J shed 5 bases, with 15 bases lying between them. This CDR3 has 16 amino acids. CDR1 and CDR2 (germline): LNHNV, YYDKDF (reference sequence). CDR3 DNA sequence: TGTGCCACCAGCAGAGAAGGGGGGGCCGTAGGAGATACGCAGTATTTT. Amino acids: CATSREGGAVGDTQYF.

The chain links TRBV5-1 to TRBJ2-3, with 7 nucleotides matching TRBD1. Germline CDR1 is SGHRS and CDR2 is YFSETQ. J gave up 0 bases and V 2 bases, and 9 bases lay outside the gene matches. This CDR3 comprises 17 residues. As DNA, the CDR3 is TGCGCCAGCAGCTTCGGGACAGATCTTCCTAGCACAGATACGCAGTATTTT. It codes for CASSFGTDLPSTDTQYF.

J is TRBJ1-1 and V is TRBV11-2; 7 bases are a match to TRBD1. CDR3 length: 14 residues. Germline V gene sequence: CDR1 SGHAT, CDR2 FQNNGV. V dropped 5 bases and J dropped 4; count of bases not matched to a gene: 7. The DNA for the CDR3 is TGTGCCAGCAGCACCATCGGGACAGTCACTGAAGCTTTCTTT. This codes for CASSTIGTVTEAFF.

This clone appeared once. The chain uses TRBV10-2 and TRBJ2-7, with TRBD1 matching 9 bases. CDR3 length equals 12 residues. CDR1 is WSHSY, CDR2 SAAADI, per germline. V gave up 10 bases and J gave up 2 bases; unmatched junction bases: 3. The CDR3 here is CATGQGPYEQYF. Written as DNA, the CDR3 is TGCGCCACAGGACAGGGGCCCTACGAGCAGTACTTC.

The chain recombines TRBV14 with TRBJ1-2; D is perhaps TRBD1 (5 bases). Germline CDR1 reads SGHDN; CDR2 reads FVKESK. The CDR3 contains 15 residues. V was cut by 4 bases and J by 3 bases, with 15 bases left in between. The CDR3 region is CASSPLEGLYYGYTF. CDR3 DNA sequence: TGTGCCAGCAGCCCCCTGGAGGGGTTATACTATGGCTACACCTTC. Filled out from reference TRBV14 and TRBJ1-2, the complete variable domain reads EAGVTQFPSHSVIEKGQTVTLRCDPISGHDNLYWYRRVMGKEIKFLLHFVKESKQDESGMPNNRFLAERTGGTYSTLKVQPAELEDSGVYFCASSPLEGLYYGYTFGSGTRLTVV.

This chain uses TRBV18 with TRBJ2-3; weak D call: TRBD2 (5 bases). V was trimmed by 4 bases and J by 0 bases, leaving 11 bases between them. This CDR3 has 15 residues. Germline CDR1 and CDR2: KGHSH and LQKENI. For the CDR3, the DNA is TGTGCCAGCTCACACAAGCGGACTAGCACAGATACGCAGTATTTT. Its protein is CASSHKRTSTDTQYF.

The V gene is TRBV6-1, the J gene TRBJ2-5; the D gene is possibly TRBD2 (5 bases). This CDR3 is built from 13 residues. CDR1 and CDR2 from the germline V gene are MNHNS and SASEGT. V was trimmed by 7 bases and J by 2 bases, leaving 11 bases between them. The CDR3 reads CASKRRIQETQYF. The DNA of the CDR3 is TGTGCCAGCAAGCGGCGCATACAAGAGACCCAGTACTTC.

The chain links TRBV6-5 to TRBJ1-3; no clear D gene. Per the germline V gene, CDR1 is MNHEY and CDR2 is SVGAGI. Trimming shortened V by 2 bases and J by 1 base, and 9 bases separated the two germline ends. The CDR3 runs 15 residues. CDR3 DNA: TGTGCCAGCAGTTACGGCCTCGGGTCTGGAAACACCATATATTTT. Residues: CASSYGLGSGNTIYF.

The chain is built from TRBV7-2 and TRBJ2-1; 11 bases line up with TRBD2. Per germline, CDR1 SGHTA and CDR2 FQGNSA. The length of the CDR3 is 15 residues. V was pared by 6 bases and J by 6 bases, with 7 bases of the junction left unmatched. CDR3 DNA: TGTGCCAGCAGAATAGCGGGGGGGCTCGCCAATGAGCAGTTCTTC. Amino acid sequence: CASRIAGGLANEQFF.